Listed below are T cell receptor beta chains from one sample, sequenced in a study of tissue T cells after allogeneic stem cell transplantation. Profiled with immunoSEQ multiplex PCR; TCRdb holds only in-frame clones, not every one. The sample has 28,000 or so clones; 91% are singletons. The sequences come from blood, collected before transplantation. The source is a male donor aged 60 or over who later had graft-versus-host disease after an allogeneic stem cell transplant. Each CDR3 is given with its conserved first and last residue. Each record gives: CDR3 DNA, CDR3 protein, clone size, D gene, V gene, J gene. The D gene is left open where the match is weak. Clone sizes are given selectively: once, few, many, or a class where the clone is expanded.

DNA: TGTGCCAGTAGAGTAGGATCCAAAAACATTCAGTACTTC
CDR3: CASRVGSKNIQYF
size: .
D: .
V: TRBV28
J: TRBJ2-4

DNA: TGCAGCGAGCAAGCTGACAGGGTAGGTGAGCAGTTCTTC
CDR3: CSEQADRVGEQFF
size: .
D: TRBD1
V: TRBV29-1
J: TRBJ2-1

DNA: TGTGCCAGCAGCCAGTTCAGCGAGCAGTACTTC
CDR3: CASSQFSEQYF
size: .
D: .
V: TRBV14
J: TRBJ2-7

DNA: TGCGCCAGCAGCCAAGGCCGGGGGGGGTCCAATCAGCCCCAGCATTTT
CDR3: CASSQGRGGSNQPQHF
size: once
D: .
V: TRBV4-1
J: TRBJ1-5

DNA: TGTGCCAGCAGTTGGGGGGTCACAAAGGGGGCTGAAGCTTTCTTT
CDR3: CASSWGVTKGAEAFF
size: once
D: .
V: TRBV27
J: TRBJ1-1

DNA: TGTGCCAGTAGTATTGGGACACCCTGGAGCCCAGATACGCAGTATTTT
CDR3: CASSIGTPWSPDTQYF
size: .
D: .
V: TRBV19
J: TRBJ2-3

DNA: TGTGCCAGCAGCAAAGGACGGGGGCCGCGCCACACCGGGGAGCTGTTTTTT
CDR3: CASSKGRGPRHTGELFF
size: .
D: .
V: TRBV21-1
J: TRBJ2-2

DNA: TGTGCCAGCAGCCAAGACAGCCAGATAACCTATAATTCACCCCTCCACTTT
CDR3: CASSQDSQITYNSPLHF
size: .
D: .
V: TRBV3-1/TRBV3-2
J: TRBJ1-6

DNA: TGCGCCAGCAGCTTCCTAGCGGAGTACACAGATACGCAGTATTTT
CDR3: CASSFLAEYTDTQYF
size: .
D: TRBD2
V: TRBV5-1
J: TRBJ2-3

DNA: TGTGCCATCAGTGATAAGGCGGGAACTGGCAATGAGCAGTTCTTC
CDR3: CAISDKAGTGNEQFF
size: .
D: .
V: TRBV10-3
J: TRBJ2-1

DNA: TGTGCCAGCAGTCCGTCGGGGGGGGCCTATGGCTACACCTTC
CDR3: CASSPSGGAYGYTF
size: .
D: .
V: TRBV5-4
J: TRBJ1-2

DNA: TGTGCCAGCAGGACTGGGGGATCAGAGACCCAGTACTTC
CDR3: CASRTGGSETQYF
size: once
D: .
V: TRBV5-5
J: TRBJ2-5

DNA: TGTGCCAGCACTTTACTCCGGGACTACGGAGGGAGTGGCACTCAGCCCCAGCATTTT
CDR3: CASTLLRDYGGSGTQPQHF
size: .
D: .
V: TRBV6-4
J: TRBJ1-5

DNA: TGTGCCTGGAGTTCGGGGAATGACTATGGCTACACCTTC
CDR3: CAWSSGNDYGYTF
size: .
D: .
V: TRBV30
J: TRBJ1-2

DNA: TGTGCCAGCAGCGCGGACCTGGGCCTGTACTTC
CDR3: CASSADLGLYF
size: .
D: .
V: TRBV3-1/TRBV3-2
J: TRBJ2-7

DNA: TGTGCCAGCACCGGAGGGGCAGAGTATGGCTACACCTTC
CDR3: CASTGGAEYGYTF
size: .
D: .
V: TRBV28
J: TRBJ1-2

DNA: TGTGCCAGCAGCCAAGAAGGATTGGATTACTCGGGGAATTCACCCCTCCACTTT
CDR3: CASSQEGLDYSGNSPLHF
size: .
D: .
V: TRBV3-1/TRBV3-2
J: TRBJ1-6

DNA: TGTGCCAGCAGCTTGTACCAGGGGAGGTTTCTCAGACAGCCCCAGCATTTT
CDR3: CASSLYQGRFLRQPQHF
size: .
D: .
V: TRBV5-8
J: TRBJ1-5

DNA: TGTGCCACCAGCGGAACGACTCCGGGGGAGACCCAGTACTTC
CDR3: CATSGTTPGETQYF
size: .
D: .
V: TRBV19
J: TRBJ2-5

DNA: TGTGCCAGTAGTATCTTCGTCAGTAGAAGCACTGAAGCTTTCTTT
CDR3: CASSIFVSRSTEAFF
size: once
D: .
V: TRBV19
J: TRBJ1-1

DNA: TGTGCCAGTAGTACTCAGTCCGGGGCTGATAATTCACCCCTCCACTTT
CDR3: CASSTQSGADNSPLHF
size: .
D: .
V: TRBV19
J: TRBJ1-6

DNA: TGTGCCAGCAGTGATCGCGTCCCGGGACAGGGAGGCTACACCTTC
CDR3: CASSDRVPGQGGYTF
size: .
D: TRBD1
V: TRBV6-4
J: TRBJ1-2

DNA: TGTGCCAGCTCACCACCTAACCGTCAGCCCCAGCATTTT
CDR3: CASSPPNRQPQHF
size: .
D: .
V: TRBV18
J: TRBJ1-5

DNA: TGTGCCAGCAGCACAATGGGACAGACCACAGATACGCAGTATTTT
CDR3: CASSTMGQTTDTQYF
size: .
D: TRBD1
V: TRBV11-2
J: TRBJ2-3

DNA: TGTGCCTGGAGATTCGGGGTATATGGCTACACCTTC
CDR3: CAWRFGVYGYTF
size: .
D: .
V: TRBV30
J: TRBJ1-2

DNA: TGTGCCAGCAGTGAAGACAGGCACGACGAGCAGTACTTC
CDR3: CASSEDRHDEQYF
size: .
D: .
V: TRBV2
J: TRBJ2-7

DNA: TGTGCCAGCAGCGTAGCAGGGCGTAGTTCACCCCTCCACTTT
CDR3: CASSVAGRSSPLHF
size: .
D: .
V: TRBV9
J: TRBJ1-6

DNA: TGCGCCAGCAGCTTGGGGGCTTTCACTGAAGCTTTCTTT
CDR3: CASSLGAFTEAFF
size: .
D: .
V: TRBV5-1
J: TRBJ1-1

DNA: TGTGCCAGTAGTATGCGACGGAGGGACCAAGAGACCCAGTACTTC
CDR3: CASSMRRRDQETQYF
size: .
D: .
V: TRBV19
J: TRBJ2-5

DNA: TGTGCCAGCAGATCCCCGGGACAGAAGAACACTGAAGCTTTCTTT
CDR3: CASRSPGQKNTEAFF
size: .
D: TRBD1
V: TRBV5-4
J: TRBJ1-1

DNA: TGTGCCAGCAGCGGTATTTTGGGACAGGGGGCTGGAAATGAGCAGTTCTTC
CDR3: CASSGILGQGAGNEQFF
size: .
D: TRBD1
V: TRBV7-9
J: TRBJ2-1

DNA: TGTGCCAGCAGCCAAGGGGAGGGAGAGCAGGAGACCCAGTACTTC
CDR3: CASSQGEGEQETQYF
size: .
D: TRBD2
V: TRBV14
J: TRBJ2-5

DNA: TGTGCCAGCTCACCAGTGTTTGTAACAGCAAGCAGCCAGCCCCAGCATTTT
CDR3: CASSPVFVTASSQPQHF
size: .
D: .
V: TRBV18
J: TRBJ1-5

DNA: TGTGCCATCAGTGTAGGGACAGGGGAATATGGCTACACCTTC
CDR3: CAISVGTGEYGYTF
size: .
D: TRBD1
V: TRBV10-3
J: TRBJ1-2

DNA: TGTGCCAGTTCATTTCTGGCCACGAACACCGGGGAGCTGTTTTTT
CDR3: CASSFLATNTGELFF
size: .
D: .
V: TRBV9
J: TRBJ2-2

DNA: TGTGCCAGCAGTTTGACTGGGGGCGGCGAGACCCAGTACTTC
CDR3: CASSLTGGGETQYF
size: .
D: .
V: TRBV28
J: TRBJ2-5

DNA: TGTGCCAGCTCACCGTACGGACCGCTTGCCACGGGCGGAAACACCATATATTTT
CDR3: CASSPYGPLATGGNTIYF
size: .
D: .
V: TRBV18
J: TRBJ1-3

DNA: TGTGCCAGCAGCTTAGTGGGGGCTACTACCTACGAGCAGTACTTC
CDR3: CASSLVGATTYEQYF
size: .
D: .
V: TRBV7-8
J: TRBJ2-7

DNA: TGTGCCAGTAGTACCGCTTTAGCTAACTATGGCTACACCTTC
CDR3: CASSTALANYGYTF
size: .
D: .
V: TRBV19
J: TRBJ1-2

DNA: TGTGCCAGCAGCTTATCCAAACCGGGACTAGGGGTCTACAATGAGCAGTTCTTC
CDR3: CASSLSKPGLGVYNEQFF
size: .
D: TRBD2
V: TRBV11-3
J: TRBJ2-1

DNA: TGTGCCAGCCGGGATCCGCAGGAAAAACTGTTTTTT
CDR3: CASRDPQEKLFF
size: .
D: .
V: TRBV28
J: TRBJ1-4

DNA: TGTGCCAGCAGCTTATTTGCGGACGAGGAGGGTGTGGTTGAAAAACTGTTTTTT
CDR3: CASSLFADEEGVVEKLFF
size: .
D: .
V: TRBV7-8
J: TRBJ1-4

DNA: TGCGCCAGCACGGAAACAGGGGGCGGGAACACTGAAGCTTTCTTT
CDR3: CASTETGGGNTEAFF
size: .
D: TRBD1
V: TRBV4-1
J: TRBJ1-1

DNA: TGCAGCGTCCTGACAGGGATGAACTATGGCTACACCTTC
CDR3: CSVLTGMNYGYTF
size: .
D: TRBD1
V: TRBV29-1
J: TRBJ1-2

DNA: TGTGCCACCACCATACGCCACGGACCGACAGATACGCAGTATTTT
CDR3: CATTIRHGPTDTQYF
size: .
D: .
V: TRBV19
J: TRBJ2-3

DNA: TGTGCCAGCAGCTCAAAGACCCCCTCTGGAAACACCATATATTTT
CDR3: CASSSKTPSGNTIYF
size: .
D: .
V: TRBV7-9
J: TRBJ1-3